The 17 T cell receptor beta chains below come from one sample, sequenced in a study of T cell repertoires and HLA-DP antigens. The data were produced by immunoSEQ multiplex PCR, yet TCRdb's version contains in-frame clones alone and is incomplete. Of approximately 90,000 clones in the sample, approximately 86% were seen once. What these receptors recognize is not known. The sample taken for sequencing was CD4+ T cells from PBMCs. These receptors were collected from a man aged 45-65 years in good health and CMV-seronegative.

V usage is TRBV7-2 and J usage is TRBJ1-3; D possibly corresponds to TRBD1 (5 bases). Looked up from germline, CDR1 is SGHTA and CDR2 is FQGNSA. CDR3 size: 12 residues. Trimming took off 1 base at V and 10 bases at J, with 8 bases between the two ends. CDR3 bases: TGTGCCAGCAGCTTAGACGCAGGGACCATATATTTT. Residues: CASSLDAGTIYF.

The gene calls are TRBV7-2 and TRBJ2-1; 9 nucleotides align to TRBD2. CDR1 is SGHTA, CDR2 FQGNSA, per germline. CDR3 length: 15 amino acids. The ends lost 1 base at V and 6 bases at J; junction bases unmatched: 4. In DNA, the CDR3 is TGTGCCAGCAGCTTAGACGGCGGGGGGGTCAATGAGCAGTTCTTC. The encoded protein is CASSLDGGGVNEQFF.

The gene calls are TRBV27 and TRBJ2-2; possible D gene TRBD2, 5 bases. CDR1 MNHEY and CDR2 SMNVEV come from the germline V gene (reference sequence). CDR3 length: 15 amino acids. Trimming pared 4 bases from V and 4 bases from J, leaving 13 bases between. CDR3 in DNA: TGTGCCAGCAGTTCTCTAGCAGCGAGCACCGGGGAGCTGTTTTTT. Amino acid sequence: CASSSLAASTGELFF.

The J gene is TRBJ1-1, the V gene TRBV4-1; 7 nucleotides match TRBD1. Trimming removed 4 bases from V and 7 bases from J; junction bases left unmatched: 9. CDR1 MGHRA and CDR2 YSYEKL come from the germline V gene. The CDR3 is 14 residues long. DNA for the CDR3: TGCGCCAGCAGCCGTAACAGGGGCGACGGTGAAGCTTTCTTT. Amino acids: CASSRNRGDGEAFF.

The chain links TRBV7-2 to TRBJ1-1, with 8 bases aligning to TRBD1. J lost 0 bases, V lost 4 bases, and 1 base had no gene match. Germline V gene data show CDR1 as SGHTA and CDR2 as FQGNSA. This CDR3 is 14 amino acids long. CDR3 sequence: CASSSDRVNTEAFF. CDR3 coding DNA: TGTGCCAGCAGCTCGGACAGGGTGAACACTGAAGCTTTCTTT.

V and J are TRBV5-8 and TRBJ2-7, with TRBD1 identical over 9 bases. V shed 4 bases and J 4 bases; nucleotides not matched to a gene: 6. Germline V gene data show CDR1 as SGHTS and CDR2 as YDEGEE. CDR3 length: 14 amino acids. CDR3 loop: CASSPGTGRYEQYF. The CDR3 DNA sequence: TGTGCCAGCAGCCCCGGGACAGGGCGATACGAGCAGTACTTC.

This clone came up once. CDR3 region: CAWTLTPAEAFF. Written as DNA, the CDR3 is TGTGCCTGGACCCTAACCCCGGCTGAAGCTTTCTTT. V usage is TRBV30 and J usage is TRBJ1-1; D is unresolved. Germline V gene sequence: CDR1 GTSNPN, CDR2 SVGIG (reference sequence). The V end was cut by 4 bases, the J end by 6 bases, with 12 bases between. The CDR3 consists of 12 residues.

CDR3 coding DNA: TGTGCCAGCAGTTTGTTGTTGACCGTGAACAATGAGCAGTTCTTC. Amino acids: CASSLLLTVNNEQFF. The gene calls are TRBV28 and TRBJ2-1; D gene ambiguous. CDR1 MDHEN and CDR2 SYDVKM come from the germline V gene. CDR3 length equals 15 residues. V lost 3 bases, J lost 5 bases, and 14 bases lay in between. The entire variable domain, with the rest obtained from reference TRBV28 and TRBJ2-1, is as follows: DVKVTQSSRYLVKRTGEKVFLECVQDMDHENMFWYRQDPGLGLRLIYFSYDVKMKEKGDIPEGYSVSREKKERFSLILESASTNQTSMYLCASSLLLTVNNEQFFGPGTRLTVL.

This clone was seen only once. The CDR3 spells CASTTGYYNEQFF. The CDR3 DNA sequence: TGTGCCAGTACTACGGGTTATTACAATGAGCAGTTCTTC. The V gene is TRBV19, the J gene TRBJ2-1; D remains unclear. This CDR3 is built from 13 residues. Germline CDR1 and CDR2: LNHDA and SQIVND (reference sequence). The ends were cut back, 7 bases at V and 4 bases at J, with 11 bases in the middle.

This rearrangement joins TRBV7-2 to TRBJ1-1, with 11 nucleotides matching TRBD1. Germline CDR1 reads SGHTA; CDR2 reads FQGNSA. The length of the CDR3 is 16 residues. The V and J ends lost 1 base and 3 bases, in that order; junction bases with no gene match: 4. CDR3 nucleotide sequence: TGTGCCAGCAGCTTAGAAGGACAGGGGGCCTACACTGAAGCTTTCTTT. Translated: CASSLEGQGAYTEAFF.

The CDR3: CASSLGRDRSSYNEQFF. The CDR3 coding sequence is TGCGCCAGCAGCTTGGGGCGGGACCGGAGCTCCTACAATGAGCAGTTCTTC. The rearrangement links TRBV5-1 to TRBJ2-1, with D tentatively TRBD2 (6 bases). The ends were cut back, 0 bases at V and 0 bases at J, with 13 bases in the middle. This CDR3 has 17 amino acids. Germline loops: CDR1 SGHRS, CDR2 YFSETQ. Combining the CDR3 with reference TRBV5-1 and TRBJ2-1 gives the whole variable domain KAGVTQTPRYLIKTRGQQVTLSCSPISGHRSVSWYQQTPGQGLQFLFEYFSETQRNKGNFPGRFSGRQFSNSRSEMNVSTLELGDSALYLCASSLGRDRSSYNEQFFGPGTRLTVL.

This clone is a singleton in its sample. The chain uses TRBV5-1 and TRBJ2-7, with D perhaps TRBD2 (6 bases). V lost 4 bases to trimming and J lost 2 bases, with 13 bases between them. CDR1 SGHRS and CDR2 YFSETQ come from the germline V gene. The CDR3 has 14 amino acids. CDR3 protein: CASSPGSSPYEQYF. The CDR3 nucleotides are TGCGCCAGCAGCCCCGGGAGTTCCCCCTACGAGCAGTACTTC.

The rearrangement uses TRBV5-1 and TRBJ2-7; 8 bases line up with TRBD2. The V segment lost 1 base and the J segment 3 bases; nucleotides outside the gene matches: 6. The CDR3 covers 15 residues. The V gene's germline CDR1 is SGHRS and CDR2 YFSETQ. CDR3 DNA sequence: TGCGCCAGCAGCTTGATAGCGGGGCAAAACTACGAGCAGTACTTC. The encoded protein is CASSLIAGQNYEQYF.

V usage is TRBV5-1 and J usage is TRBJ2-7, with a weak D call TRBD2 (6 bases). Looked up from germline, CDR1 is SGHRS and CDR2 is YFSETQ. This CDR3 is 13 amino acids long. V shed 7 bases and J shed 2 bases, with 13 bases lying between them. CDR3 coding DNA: TGCGCCAGCTCGGGGGATGGAGCCTACGAGCAGTACTTC. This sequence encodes CASSGDGAYEQYF.

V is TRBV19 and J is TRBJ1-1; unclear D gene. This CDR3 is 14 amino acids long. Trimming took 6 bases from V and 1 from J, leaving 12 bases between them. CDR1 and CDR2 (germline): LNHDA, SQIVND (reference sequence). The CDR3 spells CASSLQAPNTEAFF. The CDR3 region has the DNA TGTGCCAGTAGCCTCCAAGCTCCGAACACTGAAGCTTTCTTT.

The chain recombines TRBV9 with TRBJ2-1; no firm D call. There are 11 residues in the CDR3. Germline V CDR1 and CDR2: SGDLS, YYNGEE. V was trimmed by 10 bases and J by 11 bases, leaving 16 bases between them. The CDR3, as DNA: TGTGCCGTACTGTTCGGCAGTAAGCAGTTCTTC. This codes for CAVLFGSKQFF. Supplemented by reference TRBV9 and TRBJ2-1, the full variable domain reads DSGVTQTPKHLITATGQRVTLRCSPRSGDLSVYWYQQSLDQGLQFLIQYYNGEERAKGNILERFSAQQFPDLHSELNLSSLELGDSALYFCAVLFGSKQFFGPGTRLTVL.

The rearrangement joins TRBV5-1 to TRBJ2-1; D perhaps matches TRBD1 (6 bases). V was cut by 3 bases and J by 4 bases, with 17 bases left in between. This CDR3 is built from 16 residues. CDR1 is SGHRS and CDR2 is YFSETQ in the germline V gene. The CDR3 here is CASSSRPRDKYNEQFF. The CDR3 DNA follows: TGCGCCAGCAGCTCACGTCCCCGGGACAAATACAATGAGCAGTTCTTC.